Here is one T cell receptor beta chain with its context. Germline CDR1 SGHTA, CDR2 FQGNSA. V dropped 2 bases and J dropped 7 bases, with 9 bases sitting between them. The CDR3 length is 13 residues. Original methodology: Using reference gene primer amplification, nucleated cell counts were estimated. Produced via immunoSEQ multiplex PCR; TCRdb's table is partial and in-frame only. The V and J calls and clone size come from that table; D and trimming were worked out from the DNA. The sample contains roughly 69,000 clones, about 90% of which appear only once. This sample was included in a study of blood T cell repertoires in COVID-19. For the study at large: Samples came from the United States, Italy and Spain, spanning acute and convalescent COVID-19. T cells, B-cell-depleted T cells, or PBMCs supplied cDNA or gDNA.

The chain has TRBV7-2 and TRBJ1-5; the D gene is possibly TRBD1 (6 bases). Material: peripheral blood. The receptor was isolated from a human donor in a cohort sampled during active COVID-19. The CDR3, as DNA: TGTGCCAGCAGCTTATATCAGGGGCAGCCCCAGCATTTT. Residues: CASSLYQGQPQHF.